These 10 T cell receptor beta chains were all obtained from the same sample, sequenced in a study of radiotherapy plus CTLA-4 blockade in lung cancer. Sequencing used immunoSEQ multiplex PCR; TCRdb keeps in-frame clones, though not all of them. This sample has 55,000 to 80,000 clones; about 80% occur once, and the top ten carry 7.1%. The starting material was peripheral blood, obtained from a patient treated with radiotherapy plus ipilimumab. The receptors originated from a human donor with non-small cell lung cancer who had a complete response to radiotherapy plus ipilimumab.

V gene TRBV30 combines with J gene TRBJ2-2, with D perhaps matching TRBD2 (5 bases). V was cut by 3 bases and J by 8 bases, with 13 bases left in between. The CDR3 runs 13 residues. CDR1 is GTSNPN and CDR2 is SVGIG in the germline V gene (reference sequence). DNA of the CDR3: TGTGCCTGGAGCCGTATTAGGGAGGGGGAGCTGTTTTTT. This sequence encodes CAWSRIREGELFF. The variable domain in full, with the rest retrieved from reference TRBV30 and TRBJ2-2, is SQTIHQWPATLVQPVGSPLSLECTVEGTSNPNLYWYRQAAGRGLQLLFYSVGIGQISSEVPQNLSASRPQDRQFILSSKKLLLSDSGFYLCAWSRIREGELFFGEGSRLTVL.

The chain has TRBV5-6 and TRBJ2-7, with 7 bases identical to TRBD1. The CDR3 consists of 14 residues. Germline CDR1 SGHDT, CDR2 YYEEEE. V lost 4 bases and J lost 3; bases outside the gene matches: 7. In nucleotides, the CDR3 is TGTGCCAGCAGCGCCCGGGACAGCTACTACGAGCAGTACGTC. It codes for CASSARDSYYEQYV.

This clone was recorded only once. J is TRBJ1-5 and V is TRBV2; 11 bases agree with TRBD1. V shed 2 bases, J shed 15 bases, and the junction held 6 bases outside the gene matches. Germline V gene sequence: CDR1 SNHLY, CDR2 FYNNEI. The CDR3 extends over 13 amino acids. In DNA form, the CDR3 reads TGTGCCAGCAGTGAAAATGGGGACAGGGGGTGGCATTTT. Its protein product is CASSENGDRGWHF. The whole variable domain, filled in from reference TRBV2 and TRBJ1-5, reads EPEVTQTPSHQVTQMGQEVILRCVPISNHLYFYWYRQILGQKVEFLVSFYNNEISEKSEIFDDQFSVERPDGSNFTLKIRSTKLEDSAMYFCASSENGDRGWHFGDGTRLSIL.

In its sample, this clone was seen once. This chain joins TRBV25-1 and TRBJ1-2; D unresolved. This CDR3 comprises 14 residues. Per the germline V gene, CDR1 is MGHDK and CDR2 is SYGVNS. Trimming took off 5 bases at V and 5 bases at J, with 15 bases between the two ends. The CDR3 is CASSYAGARYGYTF. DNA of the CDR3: TGTGCCAGCAGTTACGCGGGCGCGAGGTATGGCTACACCTTC.

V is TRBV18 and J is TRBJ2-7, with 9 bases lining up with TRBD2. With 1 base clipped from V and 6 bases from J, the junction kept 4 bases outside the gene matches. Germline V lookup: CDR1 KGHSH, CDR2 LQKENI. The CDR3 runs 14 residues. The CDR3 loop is CASSPLAGGLEQYF. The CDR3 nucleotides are TGTGCCAGCTCACCACTGGCGGGGGGGCTCGAGCAGTACTTC.

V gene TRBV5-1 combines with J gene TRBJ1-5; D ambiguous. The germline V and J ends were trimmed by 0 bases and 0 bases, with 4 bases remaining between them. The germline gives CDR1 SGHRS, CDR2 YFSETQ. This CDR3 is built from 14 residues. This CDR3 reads CASSLGNSNQPQHF. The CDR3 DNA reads TGCGCCAGCAGCTTGGGCAATAGCAATCAGCCCCAGCATTTT.

This CDR3 reads CASRRETTSNQPQHF. The CDR3 DNA sequence: TGTGCCAGCCGAAGGGAAACAACTAGCAATCAGCCCCAGCATTTT. This chain joins TRBV6-5 and TRBJ1-5; D is ambiguous. CDR3 length: 15 residues. V lost 8 bases and J 0 bases, leaving 14 bases between the germline ends. Germline CDR1 is MNHEY and CDR2 is SVGAGI.

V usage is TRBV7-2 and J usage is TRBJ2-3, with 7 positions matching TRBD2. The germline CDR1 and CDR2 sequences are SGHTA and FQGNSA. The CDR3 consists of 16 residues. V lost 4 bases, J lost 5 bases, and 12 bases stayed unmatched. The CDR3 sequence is CASSSLGAGVGDTQYF. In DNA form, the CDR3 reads TGTGCCAGCAGCTCCCTCGGTGCGGGAGTCGGAGATACGCAGTATTTT.

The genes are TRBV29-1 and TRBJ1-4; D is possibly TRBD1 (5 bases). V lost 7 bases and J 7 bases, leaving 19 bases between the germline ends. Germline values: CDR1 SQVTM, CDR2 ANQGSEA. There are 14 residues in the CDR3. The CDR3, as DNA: TGCAGCGCCGGTAGTCGGGGGTGGGGTGAAAAACTGTTTTTT. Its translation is CSAGSRGWGEKLFF.

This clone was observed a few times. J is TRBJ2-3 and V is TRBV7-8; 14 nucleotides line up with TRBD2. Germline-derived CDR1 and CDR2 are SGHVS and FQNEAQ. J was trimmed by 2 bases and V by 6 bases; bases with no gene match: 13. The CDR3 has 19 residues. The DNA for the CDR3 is TGTGCCAGCAGGCAGACCGGGACTAGCGGGAGAAGGGTCACAGATACGCAGTATTTT. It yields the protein CASRQTGTSGRRVTDTQYF. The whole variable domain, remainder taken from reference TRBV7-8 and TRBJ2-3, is GAGVSQSPRYKVAKRGQDVALRCDPISGHVSLFWYQQALGQGPEFLTYFQNEAQLDKSGLPSDRFFAERPEGSVSTLKIQRTQQEDSAVYLCASRQTGTSGRRVTDTQYFGPGTRLTVL.